The clone carrying this T cell receptor beta chain was counted a single time. Clones were read by immunoSEQ multiplex PCR, and TCRdb kept only the in-frame ones, dropping some. This repertoire shows fewer than 60,000 clones, about 85% found once; its top ten account for 6.5%. This sample is part of a study of blood T cell repertoires in COVID-19. Study context: Specimens from acute and convalescent COVID-19 originated in the United States, Italy and Spain. PBMCs, B-cell-depleted T cells, or T cells were the source of the cDNA or gDNA that made up the material.

The CDR3 spans 16 residues. The germline CDR1 and CDR2 sequences are SGHKS and YYEKEE (reference sequence). J gave up 4 bases and V 2 bases, and 11 bases lay outside the gene matches. The chain is built from TRBV5-5 and TRBJ2-5; TRBD2 matches at 7 bases. The receptor was derived from a man between 60 and 75 years old with acute or convalescent COVID-19. Sequenced sample: peripheral blood. The CDR3 protein is CASSLSGTTRGETQYF. DNA of the CDR3: TGTGCCAGCAGCTTAAGCGGGACTACTCGGGGAGAGACCCAGTACTTC.